One TCR beta chain is described in this entry. Its specificity is not known. Second doses were pooled across both intervals (about 4 or about 12 weeks). The sample comes from a study of T cell responses to AZD1222 COVID-19 vaccine. Whole-study results and caveats: Just a handful of AZD1222 recipients tested seropositive at baseline. Reports indicate that nearly half of spike-specific TCRs are directed at unmutated variant regions. Researchers report vaccine-associated CD4 TCRs spanning spike, with dominance at 160-218 and 743-854.

Produced via immunoSEQ multiplex PCR; TCRdb's table is partial and in-frame only. Here the sample spans some 160,000 clones, around 90% being singletons. The CDR3 consists of 17 residues. Per the germline V gene, CDR1 is GTSNPN and CDR2 is SVGIG (reference sequence). Trimming cost V 0 bases and J 5 bases, with 20 bases left between them. The rearrangement links TRBV30 to TRBJ1-5; D possibly corresponds to TRBD1 (5 bases). Sequenced material: peripheral blood, taken 28 days after the second AZD1222 dose. The clonotype comes from an adult who received the AZD1222 COVID-19 vaccine. The CDR3: CAWSVGLGRGWDQPQHF. The CDR3 nucleotides read TGTGCCTGGAGTGTAGGGCTCGGGAGGGGCTGGGATCAGCCCCAGCATTTT.